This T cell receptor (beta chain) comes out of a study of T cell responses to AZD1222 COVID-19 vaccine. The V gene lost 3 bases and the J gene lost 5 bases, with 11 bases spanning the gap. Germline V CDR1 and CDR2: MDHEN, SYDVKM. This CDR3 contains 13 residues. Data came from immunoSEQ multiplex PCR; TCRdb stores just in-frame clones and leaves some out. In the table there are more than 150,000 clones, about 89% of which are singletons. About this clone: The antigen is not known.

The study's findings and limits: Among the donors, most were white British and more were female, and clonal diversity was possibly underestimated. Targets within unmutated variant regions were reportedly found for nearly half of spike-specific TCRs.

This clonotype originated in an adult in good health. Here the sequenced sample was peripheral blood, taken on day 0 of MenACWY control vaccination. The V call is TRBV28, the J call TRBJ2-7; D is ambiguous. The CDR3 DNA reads TGTGCCAGCAGTTTGCAGATACTCGACGAGCAGTACTTC. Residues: CASSLQILDEQYF.